These 7 T cell receptor beta chains came from one sample sequenced in a study of human T cells and chemical hapten exposure. Specified time point: healthy volunteer bleed at 2 weeks. Researchers extracted total RNA from unfractionated whole blood. TCRdb fed the RACE reads into MiXCR, producing one record per CDR3 protein. The sample includes roughly 100,000 distinct CDR3 sequences, about 8.8% seen only once; the top ten take about 3%. Sequencing was done on a sample of whole blood. All receptors derive from a female donor in good health. Some clones in this sample may be carry-over from other donors' samples.

This clonotype was seen more than once but under ten times. The rearrangement uses TRBV28 and TRBJ2-1; D is tentatively TRBD1 or TRBD2 (5 bases each). V was cut by 2 bases and J by 4 bases, with 9 bases left in between. There are 14 residues in the CDR3. The germline V gene encodes CDR1 MDHEN and CDR2 SYDVKM. CDR3 region: CASSLPGTYNEQFF. In DNA form, the CDR3 reads TGTGCCAGCAGTTTACCAGGGACGTACAATGAGCAGTTCTTC.

This clonotype has a count of ten or more. The rearrangement joins TRBV29-1 to TRBJ2-7, with unresolved D. The CDR3 is 13 amino acids. Per germline, CDR1 SQVTM and CDR2 ANQGSEA. With 4 bases removed from V and 2 bases from J, the gap between germline ends came to 12 bases. The CDR3 is CSVAIAAAYEQYF. Written as DNA, the CDR3 is TGCAGCGTTGCGATCGCTGCGGCCTACGAGCAGTACTTC.

The rearrangement uses TRBV5-6 and TRBJ2-3; tentatively, D is TRBD2 (6 bases). The germline V gene has CDR1 SGHDT and CDR2 YYEEEE. The CDR3 covers 15 residues. V lost 0 bases to trimming and J lost 3 bases, with 11 bases between them. CDR3 residues: CASSLGAGGTDTQYF. CDR3 sequence (DNA): TGTGCCAGCAGCTTGGGAGCAGGAGGGACAGATACGCAGTATTTT.

As for this clonotype: A much larger clone lies one base from this, so it may be a read error. Here the CDR3 DNA reads TGTGCCAGCAGTGACTGGGCAGCCACCGGGGAGCCGTTTTTT. Protein: CASSDWAATGEPFF. This chain joins TRBV6-4 and TRBJ2-2, with D possibly TRBD2 on 5 matching bases. Germline V gene sequence: CDR1 MRHNA, CDR2 SNTAGT. This CDR3 region has 14 residues.

This clonotype occurred many times. The DNA for the CDR3 is TGTGCCAGCAGCTTATCCAGGGAGACCCAGTACTTC. It yields the protein CASSLSRETQYF. This rearrangement joins TRBV7-8 to TRBJ2-5; D unresolved. The germline V and J ends were trimmed by 2 bases and 5 bases, with 6 bases remaining between them. The germline V gene has CDR1 SGHVS and CDR2 FQNEAQ. The CDR3 has 12 residues.

J is TRBJ2-6 and V is TRBV11-2; D not certain. Between the trimmed V and J ends, which lost 4 bases and 2 bases, there was a span of 15 bases. The CDR3 runs 17 residues. Germline CDR1 is SGHAT and CDR2 is FQNNGV. DNA for the CDR3: TGTGCCAGCAGCTCTCCTCCGCTACATACTGGGGCCAACGTCCTGACTTTC. As protein: CASSSPPLHTGANVLTF.

This clonotype was found a few times. CDR3 loop: CASSPPQGDPNEQFF. The CDR3, as DNA: TGTGCCAGCAGTCCACCCCAGGGGGATCCCAATGAGCAGTTCTTC. V is TRBV12-3 or TRBV12-4 and J is TRBJ2-1; 7 nucleotides align to TRBD1. This CDR3 is 15 amino acids long. V lost 5 bases to trimming and J lost 6 bases; unmatched junction nucleotides: 10.